A single count supports the clone carrying this TCR beta chain. TCRdb's copy holds only in-frame clones and misses some; the assay was immunoSEQ multiplex PCR. The top ten clones hold 13% to 15% of a sample with approximately 140,000 clones, roughly 82% of them seen once. The data were obtained in a study of blood T cell repertoires in COVID-19. CDR1 is LGHDT, CDR2 YNNKEL, per germline (reference sequence). V was clipped by 0 bases and J by 2 bases, with 9 bases between them. The CDR3 is 15 residues long. The V gene is TRBV3-1 (or the pseudogene TRBV3-2), the J gene TRBJ2-3; D may be TRBD2 (7 bases). The source material was peripheral blood. This sequence was found in a human donor with acute or convalescent COVID-19. The donor label of this sample is uncertain. The CDR3 nucleotides are TGTGCCAGCAGCCAAGAGGGGGGGGCCACAGATACGCAGTATTTT. It codes for CASSQEGGATDTQYF.